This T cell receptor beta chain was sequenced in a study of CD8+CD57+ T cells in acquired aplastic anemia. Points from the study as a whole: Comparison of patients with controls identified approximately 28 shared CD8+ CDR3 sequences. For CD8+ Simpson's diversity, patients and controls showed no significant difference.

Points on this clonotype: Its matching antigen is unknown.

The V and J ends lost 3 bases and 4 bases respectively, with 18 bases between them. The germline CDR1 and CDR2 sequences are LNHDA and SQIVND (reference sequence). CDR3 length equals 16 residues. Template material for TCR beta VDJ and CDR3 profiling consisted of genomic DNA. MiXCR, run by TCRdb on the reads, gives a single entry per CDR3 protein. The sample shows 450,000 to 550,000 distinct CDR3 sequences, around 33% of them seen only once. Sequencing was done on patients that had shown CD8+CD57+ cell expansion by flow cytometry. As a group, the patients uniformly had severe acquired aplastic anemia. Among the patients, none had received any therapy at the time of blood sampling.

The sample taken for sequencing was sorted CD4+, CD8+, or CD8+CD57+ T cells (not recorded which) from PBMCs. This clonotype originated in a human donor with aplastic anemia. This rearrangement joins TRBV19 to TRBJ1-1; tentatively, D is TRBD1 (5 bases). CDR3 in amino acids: CASSIGRGAGGTEAFF. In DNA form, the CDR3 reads TGTGCCAGTAGTATTGGAAGGGGCGCGGGGGGCACTGAAGCTTTCTTT. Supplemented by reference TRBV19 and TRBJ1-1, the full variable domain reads DGGITQSPKYLFRKEGQNVTLSCEQNLNHDAMYWYRQDPGQGLRLIYYSQIVNDFQKGDIAEGYSVSREKKESFPLTVTSAQKNPTAFYLCASSIGRGAGGTEAFFGQGTRLTVV.